These 20 T cell receptor beta chains were sequenced from one sample in a study of vaccination effects on CD4 cells after COVID-19. No antigen has been assigned to these receptors. Method: immunoSEQ multiplex PCR; TCRdb's copy keeps in-frame clones and lacks some. Of some 20,000 clones in the sample, about two thirds were seen once. Antigen-specific CD4+ T cells were expanded with viral peptide pools in the ViraFEST assay before sequencing. On approximately day 9 of culture, CD4+ T cells were separated out. The sample here was CD4+ T cells from PBMCs cultured with HCoV-229E spike peptides, taken before COVID-19 vaccination. All receptors come from a human donor who received a COVID-19 vaccine.

This clone has more than one count but fewer than ten. This sequence joins TRBV11-2 and TRBJ2-4; D not resolved. Trimming took off 8 bases at V and 0 bases at J, with 8 bases between the two ends. This CDR3 has 13 residues. Germline CDR1 and CDR2: SGHAT and FQNNGV. The CDR3 protein is CASVGLAKNIQYF. In DNA, the CDR3 is TGTGCCAGCGTCGGGCTAGCCAAAAACATTCAGTACTTC. Full variable domain (missing parts from reference TRBV11-2 and TRBJ2-4): EAGVAQSPRYKIIEKRQSVAFWCNPISGHATLYWYQQILGQGPKLLIQFQNNGVVDDSQLPKDRFSAERLKGVDSTLKIQPAKLEDSAVYLCASVGLAKNIQYFGAGTRLSVL.

The V gene is TRBV5-6, the J gene TRBJ2-3; a possible D gene is TRBD2 (6 bases). From germline, CDR1 is SGHDT and CDR2 YYEEEE. Trimming shortened V by 2 bases and J by 6 bases, and 10 bases separated the two germline ends. The length of the CDR3 is 13 residues. The CDR3 sequence is CASSFGRADTQYF. DNA for the CDR3: TGTGCCAGCAGCTTCGGGAGAGCCGATACGCAGTATTTT.

There are a few counts of this clone. The rearrangement joins TRBV2 to TRBJ1-2; TRBD1 might be the D (6 bases). The germline V gene encodes CDR1 SNHLY and CDR2 FYNNEI. V lost 7 bases, J lost 4 bases, and 13 bases lay in between. This CDR3 is 13 amino acids long. This CDR3 is CASKQGQTYGYTF. CDR3 in DNA: TGTGCCAGCAAACAAGGACAGACCTATGGCTACACCTTC.

This sequence joins TRBV12-5 and TRBJ2-5, with D perhaps matching TRBD1 (6 bases). CDR3 length equals 15 residues. The V end lost 4 bases, the J end lost 4 bases, and 16 bases lay between the germline ends. The germline V gene encodes CDR1 LGHNT and CDR2 FRNRAP. CDR3 bases: TGTGCTAGTGGTTCGGATATCAGGGGTAGAGAGACCCAGTACTTC. Its translation is CASGSDIRGRETQYF.

V is TRBV15 and J is TRBJ2-7; D not certain. V was pared by 0 bases and J by 6 bases, with 18 bases between. Per the germline V gene, CDR1 is LNHNV and CDR2 is YYDKDF (reference sequence). The CDR3 sequence is 16 residues long. CDR3 DNA sequence: TGTGCCACCAGCAGAGATCTGTACGCAGGCAAGGGCGAGCAGTACTTC. Amino acids: CATSRDLYAGKGEQYF.

The chain uses TRBV11-2 and TRBJ1-2; 10 nucleotides agree with TRBD1. CDR3 length equals 16 residues. The trim removed 2 bases at V and 3 bases at J, leaving 6 bases unmatched. Germline loops: CDR1 SGHAT, CDR2 FQNNGV. The CDR3 DNA is TGTGCCAGCAGCTTAACTGACAGGGGGCTTTACTATGGCTACACCTTC. As protein: CASSLTDRGLYYGYTF.

The chain links TRBV3-1 (or the pseudogene TRBV3-2) to TRBJ2-2; D might be TRBD2 (5 bases). The germline V gene encodes CDR1 LGHDT and CDR2 YNNKEL (reference sequence). CDR3 size: 13 residues. The V end lost 4 bases, the J end lost 8 bases, and 11 bases lay between the germline ends. In nucleotides, the CDR3 is TGTGCCAGCAGCCGGTGGGAGATGGGGGAGCTGTTTTTT. It yields the protein CASSRWEMGELFF.

J is TRBJ2-2 and V is TRBV5-1; 8 positions agree with TRBD2. CDR3 length: 15 amino acids. The V gene end was trimmed by 6 bases and the J gene end by 2 bases; junction bases not matched to a gene: 6. The germline V gene has CDR1 SGHRS and CDR2 YFSETQ. The CDR3 nucleotides are TGCGCCAGCAACCAGCGGGGGCAAAACACCGGGGAGCTGTTTTTT. Translating it yields CASNQRGQNTGELFF.

CDR3 coding DNA: TGTGCCAGTACAGTAGGGCCCGGAGGAGAGACCCAGTACTTC. Translation gives CASTVGPGGETQYF. V and J are TRBV19 and TRBJ2-5; D is possibly TRBD2 (5 bases). V shed 7 bases and J shed 4 bases, with 16 bases lying between them. Germline CDR1 and CDR2: LNHDA and SQIVND (reference sequence). There are 14 residues in the CDR3.

This clone appeared a few times. The rearrangement uses TRBV12-3 or TRBV12-4 and TRBJ1-2; 7 bases fit TRBD1. CDR3 length equals 13 residues. V was clipped by 6 bases and J by 4 bases; unmatched bases: 5. For the CDR3, the DNA is TGTGCCAGCAGCATAGGACAGGCCTATGGCTACACCTTC. It yields the protein CASSIGQAYGYTF.

The chain recombines TRBV7-9 with TRBJ2-1; D might be TRBD1 or TRBD2, each matching 5 bases. CDR1 and CDR2 from the germline V gene are SEHNR and FQNEAQ (reference sequence). Between the trimmed V and J ends, which lost 3 bases and 6 bases, there was a span of 9 bases. This CDR3 spans 13 amino acids. As DNA, the CDR3 is TGTGCCAGCAGCTTTGGGACGGGCAATGAGCAGTTCTTC. Protein: CASSFGTGNEQFF. The full variable domain, in which reference TRBV7-9 and TRBJ2-1 provide the parts outside the CDR3, is DTGVSQNPRHKITKRGQNVTFRCDPISEHNRLYWYRQTLGQGPEFLTYFQNEAQLEKSRLLSDRFSAERPKGSFSTLEIQRTEQGDSAMYLCASSFGTGNEQFFGPGTRLTVL.

The chain uses TRBV2 and TRBJ1-1; tentative D call: TRBD1 (5 bases). V was shortened by 6 bases and J by 5 bases, with 10 bases between the two germline ends. CDR3 size: 12 residues. Germline V gene sequence: CDR1 SNHLY, CDR2 FYNNEI. The CDR3 loop reads CASRAGQTEAFF. In DNA form, the CDR3 reads TGTGCCAGCAGAGCCGGACAAACTGAAGCTTTCTTT.

The chain has TRBV5-1 and TRBJ1-1, with 8 bases identical to TRBD1. CDR1 is SGHRS, CDR2 YFSETQ, per germline. J was trimmed by 0 bases and V by 5 bases; bases with no gene match: 15. The CDR3 runs to 18 residues. The CDR3 here is CASRPGQGRGYMNTEAFF. The DNA of the CDR3 is TGCGCCAGCAGGCCAGGACAGGGCAGGGGCTATATGAACACTGAAGCTTTCTTT.

The chain has TRBV24-1 and TRBJ2-2; 8 bases match TRBD1. This CDR3 has 14 amino acids. The germline CDR1 and CDR2 sequences are KGHDR and SFDVKD. The J segment lost 4 bases and the V segment lost 8 bases, leaving 5 bases of the junction unmatched. DNA of the CDR3: TGTGCCACCATGGACAGGGTGGGCACCGGGGAGCTGTTTTTT. Protein: CATMDRVGTGELFF.

This clone was recorded once. V usage is TRBV2 and J usage is TRBJ2-6, with a weak D call TRBD1 (5 bases). The CDR3 covers 16 residues. V lost 4 bases, J lost 0 bases, and 10 bases lay in between. In germline, CDR1 is SNHLY, CDR2 FYNNEI. CDR3 sequence: CASSGYRNSGANVLTF. CDR3 DNA: TGTGCCAGCAGTGGGTACAGGAACTCTGGGGCCAACGTCCTGACTTTC.

V usage is TRBV4-1 and J usage is TRBJ2-1, with 10 bases identical to TRBD2. The germline CDR1 and CDR2 sequences are MGHRA and YSYEKL. With V trimmed by 4 bases and J by 10 bases, 10 bases remained unmatched. The CDR3 is 15 amino acids. CDR3 sequence: CASSPSGSFLGEQFF. CDR3 sequence (DNA): TGCGCCAGCAGCCCTAGCGGGAGCTTCCTTGGCGAGCAGTTCTTC.

This chain connects TRBV3-1 (or the pseudogene TRBV3-2) to TRBJ1-2, with a tentative D call TRBD1 (5 bases). Trimming cost V 4 bases and J 2 bases, with 14 bases left between them. This CDR3 is built from 15 residues. Germline loops: CDR1 LGHDT, CDR2 YNNKEL (reference sequence). The CDR3 here is CASSRTMTDNYGYTF. CDR3 nucleotides: TGTGCCAGCAGCCGGACCATGACAGACAACTATGGCTACACCTTC.

V and J are TRBV3-1 (or the pseudogene TRBV3-2) and TRBJ2-1; 8 nucleotides agree with TRBD2. The trim removed 4 bases at V and 6 bases at J, leaving 8 bases unmatched. The CDR3 is made up of 15 amino acids. In germline, CDR1 is LGHDT, CDR2 YNNKEL (reference sequence). The chain's CDR3 is CASSPQGLVINEQFF. CDR3 bases: TGTGCCAGCAGCCCCCAGGGACTAGTCATCAATGAGCAGTTCTTC.

This chain links TRBV7-2 with TRBJ1-6; D gene uncertain. The CDR3 has 15 residues. CDR1 SGHTA and CDR2 FQGNSA come from the germline V gene. Trimming shortened V by 5 bases and J by 7 bases, and 15 bases separated the two germline ends. The CDR3 nucleotides are TGTGCCAGCAGCCTAATCCGGAGGACGAATTCACCCCTCCACTTT. Translating gives CASSLIRRTNSPLHF.

The J gene is TRBJ1-4, the V gene TRBV7-9; 9 positions match TRBD1. From germline, CDR1 is SEHNR and CDR2 FQNEAQ (reference sequence). V shed 5 bases, J shed 6 bases, and the junction held 7 bases outside the gene matches. The CDR3 is made up of 15 amino acids. The CDR3 DNA follows: TGTGCCAGCAGCACTTACAGGGGGCGCGATGAAAAACTGTTTTTT. This gives the protein CASSTYRGRDEKLFF.